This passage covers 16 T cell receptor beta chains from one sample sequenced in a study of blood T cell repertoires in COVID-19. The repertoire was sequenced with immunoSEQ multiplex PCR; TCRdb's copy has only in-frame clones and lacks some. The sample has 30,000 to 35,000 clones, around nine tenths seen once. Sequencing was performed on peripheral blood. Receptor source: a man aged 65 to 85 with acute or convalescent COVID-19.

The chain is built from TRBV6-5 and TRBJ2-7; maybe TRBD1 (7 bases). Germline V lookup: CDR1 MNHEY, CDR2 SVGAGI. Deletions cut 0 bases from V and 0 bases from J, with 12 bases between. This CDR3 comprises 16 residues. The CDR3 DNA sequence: TGTGCCAGCAGTTACTCGTCAGGGGGGAGCTCCTACGAGCAGTACTTC. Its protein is CASSYSSGGSSYEQYF.

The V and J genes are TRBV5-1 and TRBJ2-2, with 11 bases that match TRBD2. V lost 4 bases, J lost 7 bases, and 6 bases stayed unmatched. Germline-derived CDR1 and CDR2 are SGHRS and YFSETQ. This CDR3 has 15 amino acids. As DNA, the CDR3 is TGCGCCAGCAGCCTGACTAGCGGGGTTGACGGGGAGCTGTTTTTT. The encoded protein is CASSLTSGVDGELFF.

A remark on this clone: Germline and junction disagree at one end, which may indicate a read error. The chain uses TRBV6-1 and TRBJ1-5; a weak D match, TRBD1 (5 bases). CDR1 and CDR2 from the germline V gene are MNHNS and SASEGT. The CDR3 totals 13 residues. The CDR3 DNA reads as TGTGCCAGCAGTGAAGAGGGGTTGGGTACAGTAGATTTT. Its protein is CASSEEGLGTVDF.

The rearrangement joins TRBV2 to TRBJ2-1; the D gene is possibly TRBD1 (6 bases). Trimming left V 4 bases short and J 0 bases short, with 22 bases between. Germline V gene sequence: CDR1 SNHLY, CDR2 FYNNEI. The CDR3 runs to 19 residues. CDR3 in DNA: TGTGCCAGCAGTGCCCCCAGGGGTCTAAGTAGCAACTCCTACAATGAGCAGTTCTTC. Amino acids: CASSAPRGLSSNSYNEQFF.

The CDR3 protein is CASSDPRRELYNEQFF. As DNA, the CDR3 is TGTGCCAGCAGTGACCCGAGGCGGGAGCTATACAATGAGCAGTTCTTC. The genes are TRBV6-4 and TRBJ2-1, with 7 nucleotides matching TRBD2. The CDR3 loop spans 16 amino acids. The ends lost 2 bases at V and 4 bases at J; junction bases unmatched: 8. The germline V gene encodes CDR1 MRHNA and CDR2 SNTAGT.

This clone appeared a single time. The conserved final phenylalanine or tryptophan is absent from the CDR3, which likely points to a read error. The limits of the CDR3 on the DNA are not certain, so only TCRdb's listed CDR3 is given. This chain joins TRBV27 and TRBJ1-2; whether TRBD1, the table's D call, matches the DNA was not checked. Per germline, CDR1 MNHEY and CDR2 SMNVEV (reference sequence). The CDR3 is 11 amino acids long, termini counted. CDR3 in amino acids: CASGRDRSFSS.

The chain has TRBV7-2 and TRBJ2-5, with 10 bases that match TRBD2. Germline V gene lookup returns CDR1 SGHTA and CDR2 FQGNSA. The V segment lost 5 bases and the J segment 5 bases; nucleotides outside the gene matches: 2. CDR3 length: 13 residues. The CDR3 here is CASSQGLAETQYF. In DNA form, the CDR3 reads TGTGCCAGCAGCCAGGGACTAGCGGAGACCCAGTACTTC.

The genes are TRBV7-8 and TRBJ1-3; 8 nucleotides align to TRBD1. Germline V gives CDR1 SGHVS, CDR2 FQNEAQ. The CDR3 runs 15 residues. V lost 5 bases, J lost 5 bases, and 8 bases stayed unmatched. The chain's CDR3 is CASSPGQGSRNTIYF. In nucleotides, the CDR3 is TGTGCCAGCAGCCCCGGACAGGGTAGTAGAAACACCATATATTTT.

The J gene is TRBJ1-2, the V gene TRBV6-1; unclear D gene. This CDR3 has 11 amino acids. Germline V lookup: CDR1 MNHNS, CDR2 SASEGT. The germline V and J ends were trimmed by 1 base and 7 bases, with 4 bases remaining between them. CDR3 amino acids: CASSEVIGYTF. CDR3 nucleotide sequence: TGTGCCAGCAGTGAAGTTATTGGCTACACCTTC.

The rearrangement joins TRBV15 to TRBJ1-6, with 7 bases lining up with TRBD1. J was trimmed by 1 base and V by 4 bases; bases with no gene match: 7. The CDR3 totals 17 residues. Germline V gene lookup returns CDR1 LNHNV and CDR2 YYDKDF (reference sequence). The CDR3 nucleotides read TGTGCCACCAGCAAATCGACAGGGAAGTCCTATAATTCACCCCTCCACTTT. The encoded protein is CATSKSTGKSYNSPLHF.

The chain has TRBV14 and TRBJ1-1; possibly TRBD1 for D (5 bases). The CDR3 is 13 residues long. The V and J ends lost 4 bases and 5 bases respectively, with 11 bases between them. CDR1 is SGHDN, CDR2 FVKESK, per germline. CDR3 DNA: TGTGCCAGCAGCCCGACAAGGGGTACTGAAGCTTTCTTT. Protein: CASSPTRGTEAFF.

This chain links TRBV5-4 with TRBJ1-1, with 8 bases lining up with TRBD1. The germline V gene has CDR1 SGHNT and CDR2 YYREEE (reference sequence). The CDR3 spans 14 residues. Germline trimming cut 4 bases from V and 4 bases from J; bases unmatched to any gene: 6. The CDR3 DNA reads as TGTGCCAGCAGCGGTAGGACAGGGAGCACTGAAGCTTTCTTT. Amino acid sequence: CASSGRTGSTEAFF.

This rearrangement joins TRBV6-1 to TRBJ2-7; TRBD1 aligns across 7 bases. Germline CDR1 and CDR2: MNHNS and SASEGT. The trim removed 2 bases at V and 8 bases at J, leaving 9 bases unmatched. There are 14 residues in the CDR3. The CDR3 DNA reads TGTGCCAGCAGTGAACAGACAGGGAGATTCCAGCAGTACTTC. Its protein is CASSEQTGRFQQYF.

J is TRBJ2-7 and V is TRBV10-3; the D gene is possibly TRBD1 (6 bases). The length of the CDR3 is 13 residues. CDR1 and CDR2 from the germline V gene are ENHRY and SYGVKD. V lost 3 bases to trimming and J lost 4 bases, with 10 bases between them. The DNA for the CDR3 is TGTGCCATCAGTGATTACAGGGAATACGAGCAGTACTTC. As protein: CAISDYREYEQYF.

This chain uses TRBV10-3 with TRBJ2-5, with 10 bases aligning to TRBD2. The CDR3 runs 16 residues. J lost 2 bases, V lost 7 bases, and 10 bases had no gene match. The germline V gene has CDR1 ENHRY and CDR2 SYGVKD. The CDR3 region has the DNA TGTGCCATCAAGGCTAGCGGGGGTGGGAGTCAAGAGACCCAGTACTTC. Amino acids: CAIKASGGGSQETQYF.

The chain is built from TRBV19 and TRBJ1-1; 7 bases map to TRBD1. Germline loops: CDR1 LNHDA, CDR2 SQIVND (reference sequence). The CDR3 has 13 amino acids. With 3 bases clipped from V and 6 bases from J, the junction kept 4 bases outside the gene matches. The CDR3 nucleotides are TGTGCCAGTAGTATTTGGCAGGGGGCTGAAGCTTTCTTT. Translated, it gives CASSIWQGAEAFF.